This TCR beta chain emerged from a study of shared clonotypes between healthy human individuals. Study conclusions and caveats: Only blood was sampled; tissue repertoires likely differ.

On this clone itself: The antigen remains undetermined.

Looked up from germline, CDR1 is SGHDN and CDR2 is FVKESK. Trimming took 4 bases from V and 2 from J, leaving 10 bases between them. The CDR3 is 14 residues long. Each PCR replicate from the sorted subsets contained 200 to 250 ng DNA, which is tens of thousands of T cell genomes. Clones were read by immunoSEQ multiplex PCR, and TCRdb kept only the in-frame ones, dropping some. The sample records roughly 2.1 million clones, about 92% being singletons. Naive CD8 isolation took CD45RO-negative cells positively selected for CCR7 and excluded terminally differentiated effector memory CD45RA+ cells. Caucasian adults residing in Nashville, Tennessee made up all the donors.

The chain combines TRBV14 with TRBJ2-3, with D possibly being TRBD1 or TRBD2 (5 bases each). This sequence originates from a man between 18 and 29 years old in good health. Some clones in this sample may be carry-over from other donors' samples. Source material: naive CD8+ T cells from PBMCs. Here the CDR3 DNA reads TGTGCCAGCAGCCGGGACCAGTTCACAGATACGCAGTATTTT. It translates to CASSRDQFTDTQYF.